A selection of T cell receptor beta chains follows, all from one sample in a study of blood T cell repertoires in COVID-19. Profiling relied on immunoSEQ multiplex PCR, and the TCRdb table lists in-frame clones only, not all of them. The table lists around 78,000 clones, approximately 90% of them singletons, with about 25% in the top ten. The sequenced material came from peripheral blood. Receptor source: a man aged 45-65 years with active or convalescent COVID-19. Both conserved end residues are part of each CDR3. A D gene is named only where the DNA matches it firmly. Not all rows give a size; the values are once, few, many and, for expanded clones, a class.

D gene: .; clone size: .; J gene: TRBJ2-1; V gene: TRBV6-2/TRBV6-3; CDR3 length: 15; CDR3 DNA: TGTGCCAGCAGTCCAGAGGGATCACCTCTCAATGAGCAGTTCTTC; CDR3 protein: CASSPEGSPLNEQFF
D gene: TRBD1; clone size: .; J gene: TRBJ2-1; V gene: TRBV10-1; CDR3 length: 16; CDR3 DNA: TGCGCCAGCGCAAGGGATACAGGGGCTGGCTACAATGAGCAGTTCTTC; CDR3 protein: CASARDTGAGYNEQFF
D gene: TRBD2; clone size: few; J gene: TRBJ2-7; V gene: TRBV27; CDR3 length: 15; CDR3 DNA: TGTGCCAGCAGGTCCTTAGCGGGAGAGGGCTACGAGCAGTACTTC; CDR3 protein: CASRSLAGEGYEQYF
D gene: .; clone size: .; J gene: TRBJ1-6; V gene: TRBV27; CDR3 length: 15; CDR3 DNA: TGTGCCAGCAGTTTTAAACGGGGGGGGAATTCACCCCTCCACTTT; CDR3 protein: CASSFKRGGNSPLHF
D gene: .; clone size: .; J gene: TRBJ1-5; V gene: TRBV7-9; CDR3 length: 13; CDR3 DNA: TGTGCCAGCGCAGGGAGGACGACTCAGCCCCAGCATTTT; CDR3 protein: CASAGRTTQPQHF
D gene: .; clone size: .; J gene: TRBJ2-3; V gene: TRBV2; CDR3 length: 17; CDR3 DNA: TGTGCCAGCAGTGATATATTTGGCAGGGAAATCACAGATACGCAGTATTTT; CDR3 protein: CASSDIFGREITDTQYF
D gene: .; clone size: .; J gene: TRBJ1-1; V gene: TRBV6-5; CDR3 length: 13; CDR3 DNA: TGTGCCACCAACGAGGGAGGGGACACTGAAGCTTTCTTT; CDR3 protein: CATNEGGDTEAFF
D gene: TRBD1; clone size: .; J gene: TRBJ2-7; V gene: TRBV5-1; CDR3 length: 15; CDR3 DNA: TGCGCCAGCAGCTTGAGTCCGGGACAGGGGTACGAGCAGTACTTC; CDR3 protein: CASSLSPGQGYEQYF
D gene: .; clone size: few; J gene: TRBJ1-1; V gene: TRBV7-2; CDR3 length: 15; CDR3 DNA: TGTGCCAGTCTGCGCACCCTGAACGGCGGCACTGAAGCTTTCTTT; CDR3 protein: CASLRTLNGGTEAFF
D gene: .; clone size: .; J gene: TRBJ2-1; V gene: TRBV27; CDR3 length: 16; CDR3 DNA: TGTGCCAGCAGTTTTTCGGGAGTTAGGTCCTACAATGAGCAGTTCTTC; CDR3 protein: CASSFSGVRSYNEQFF
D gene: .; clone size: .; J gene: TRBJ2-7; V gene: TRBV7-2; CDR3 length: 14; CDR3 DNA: TGTGCCAGCAGCTTAGCGCACCGGGTTGGCGAGCAGTACTTC; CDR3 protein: CASSLAHRVGEQYF
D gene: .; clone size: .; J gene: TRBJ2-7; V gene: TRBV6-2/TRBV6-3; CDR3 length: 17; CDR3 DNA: TGTGCCAGCAGTTACTCGTTATTCCAGGGGAAATCCTACGAGCAGTACTTC; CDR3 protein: CASSYSLFQGKSYEQYF
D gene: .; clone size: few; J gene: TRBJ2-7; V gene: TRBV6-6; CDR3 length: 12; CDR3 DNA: TGTGCCAGCAGTCCACAGGGTGACGAGCAGTACTTC; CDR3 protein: CASSPQGDEQYF
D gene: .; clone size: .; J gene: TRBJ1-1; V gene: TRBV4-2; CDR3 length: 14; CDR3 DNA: TGTGCCAGCAGCCAAGAAAACAGGGAAATTAGCTCTTTCTTT; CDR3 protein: CASSQENREISSFF
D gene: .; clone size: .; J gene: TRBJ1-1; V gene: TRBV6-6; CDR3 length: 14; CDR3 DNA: TGTGCCAGCAGTTACAAAACACAGAACACTGAAGCTTTCTTT; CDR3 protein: CASSYKTQNTEAFF
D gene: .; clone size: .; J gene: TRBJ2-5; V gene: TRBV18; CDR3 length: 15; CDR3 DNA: TGTGCCAGCTCACCACCGTTTGGGGGGGCCGAGACCCAGTACTTC; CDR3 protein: CASSPPFGGAETQYF
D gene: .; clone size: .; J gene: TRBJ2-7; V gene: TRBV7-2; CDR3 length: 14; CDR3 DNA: TGTGCCAGCAGCTTAGAAGCGGGTACGGGGGAGCAGTACTTC; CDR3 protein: CASSLEAGTGEQYF
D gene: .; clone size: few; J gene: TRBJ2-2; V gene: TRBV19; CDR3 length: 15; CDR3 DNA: TGTGCCACCGAAGGGGCAGCCCGGAGCACCGGGGAGCTGTTTTTT; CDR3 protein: CATEGAARSTGELFF
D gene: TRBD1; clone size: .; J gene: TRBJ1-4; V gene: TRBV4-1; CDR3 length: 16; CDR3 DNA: TGCGCCAGCAGCCAAGATTGGCCAGGGGGGAATGAAAAACTGTTTTTT; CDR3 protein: CASSQDWPGGNEKLFF
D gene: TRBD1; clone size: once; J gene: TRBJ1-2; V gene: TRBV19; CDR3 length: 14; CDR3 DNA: TGTGCCAGCACTAGGGACAGGATAAACTATGGCTACACCTTC; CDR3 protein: CASTRDRINYGYTF
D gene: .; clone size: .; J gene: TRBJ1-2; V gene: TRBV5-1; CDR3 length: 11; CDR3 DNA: TGCGCCAGCAGCTTGGTTCTTATGGGACTCTTC; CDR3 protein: CASSLVLMGLF
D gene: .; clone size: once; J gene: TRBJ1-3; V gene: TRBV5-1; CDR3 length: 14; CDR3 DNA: TGCGCCAGCAGTCTAGGGGGAAACGGAAACACCATATATTTT; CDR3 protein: CASSLGGNGNTIYF
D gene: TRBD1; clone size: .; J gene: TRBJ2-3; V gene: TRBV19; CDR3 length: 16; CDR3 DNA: TGTGCCAGTAGTGCCCCGAGACAGGGGGCGGTAGATACGCAGTATTTT; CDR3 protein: CASSAPRQGAVDTQYF
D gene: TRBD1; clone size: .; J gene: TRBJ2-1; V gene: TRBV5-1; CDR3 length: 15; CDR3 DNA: TGCGCCAGCAGCACAGGACAGGGTGGGCACAATGAGCAGTTCTTC; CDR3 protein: CASSTGQGGHNEQFF
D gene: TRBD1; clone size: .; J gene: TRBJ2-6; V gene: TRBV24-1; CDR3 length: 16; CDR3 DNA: TGTGCCACCAGCGGGACAGGGTTCTCTGGGGCCAACGTCCTGACTTTC; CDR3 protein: CATSGTGFSGANVLTF
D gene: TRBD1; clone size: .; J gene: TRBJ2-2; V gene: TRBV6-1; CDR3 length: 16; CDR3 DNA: TGTGCCAGCAGTGATTTACCGGGACAGGGTACCGGGGAGCTGTTTTTT; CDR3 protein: CASSDLPGQGTGELFF
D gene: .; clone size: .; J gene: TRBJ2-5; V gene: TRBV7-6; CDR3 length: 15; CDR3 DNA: TGTGCCAGCAGCTCGACGGGCACAGCAGGGCTGACCCAGTACTTC; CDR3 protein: CASSSTGTAGLTQYF
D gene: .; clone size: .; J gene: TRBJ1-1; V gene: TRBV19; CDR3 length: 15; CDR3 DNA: TGTGCCAGTAGTACCCTCATTGGGCTTGGAACTGAAGCTTTCTTT; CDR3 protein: CASSTLIGLGTEAFF
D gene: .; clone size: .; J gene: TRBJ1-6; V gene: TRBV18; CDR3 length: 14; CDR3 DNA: TGTGCCAGCTCACTTAACGACAATAATTCACCCCTCCACTTT; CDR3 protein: CASSLNDNNSPLHF
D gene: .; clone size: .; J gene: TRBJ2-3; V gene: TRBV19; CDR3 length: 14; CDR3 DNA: TGTGCCAGTACGGGGGTGACTAGCACAGATACGCAGTATTTT; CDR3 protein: CASTGVTSTDTQYF
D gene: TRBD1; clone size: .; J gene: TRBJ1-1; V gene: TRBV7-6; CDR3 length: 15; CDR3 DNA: TGTGCCAGCCGATTAACAGGGGCAACGAACACTGAAGCTTTCTTT; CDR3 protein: CASRLTGATNTEAFF
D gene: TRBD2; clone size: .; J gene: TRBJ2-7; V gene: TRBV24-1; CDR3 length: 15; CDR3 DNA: TGTGCCACCAGTGATTTTGAAGCGGGAGTCCACGAGCAGTACTTC; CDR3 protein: CATSDFEAGVHEQYF
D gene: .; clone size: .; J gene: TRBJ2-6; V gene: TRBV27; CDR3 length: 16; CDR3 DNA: TGTGCCAGCAGCGGGATTAACAGGGTCGGGGCCAACGTCCTGACTTTC; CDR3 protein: CASSGINRVGANVLTF
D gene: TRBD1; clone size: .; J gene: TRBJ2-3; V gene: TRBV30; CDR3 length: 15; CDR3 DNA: TGTGCCTGGAGTCTCACAGGGGTTGGAACAGATACGCAGTATTTT; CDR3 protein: CAWSLTGVGTDTQYF
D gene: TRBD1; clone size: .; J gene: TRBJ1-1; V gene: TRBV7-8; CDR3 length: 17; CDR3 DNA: TGTGCCAGCAGCTTAGTCGGAGGGGGCGCCGGAAACACTGAAGCTTTCTTT; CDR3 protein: CASSLVGGGAGNTEAFF
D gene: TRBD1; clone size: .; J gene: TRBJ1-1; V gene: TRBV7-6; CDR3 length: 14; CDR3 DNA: TGTGCCAGCAGCTTACAGGGGGCGCTTACTGAAGCTTTCTTT; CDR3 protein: CASSLQGALTEAFF
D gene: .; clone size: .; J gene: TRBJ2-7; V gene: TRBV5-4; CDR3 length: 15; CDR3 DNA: TGTGCCAGCAGCCAGGTACAGGGATATCACCACGAGCAGTACTTC; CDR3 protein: CASSQVQGYHHEQYF
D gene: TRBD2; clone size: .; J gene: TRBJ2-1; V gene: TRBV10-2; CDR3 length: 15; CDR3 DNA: TGCGCCAGCAGTGCCCTGACTAGCGGGTGGAATGAGCAGTTCTTC; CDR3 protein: CASSALTSGWNEQFF
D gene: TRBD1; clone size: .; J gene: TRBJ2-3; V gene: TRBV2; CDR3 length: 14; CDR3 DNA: TGTGCCAGCAGCCCGGACAGGTACACAGATACGCAGTATTTT; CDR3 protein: CASSPDRYTDTQYF
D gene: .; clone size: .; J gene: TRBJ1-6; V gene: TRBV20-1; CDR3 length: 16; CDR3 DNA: TGCAGTGCTAGTTCCCCGGGAGGTTTTGGGAATTCACCCCTCCACTTT; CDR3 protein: CSASSPGGFGNSPLHF
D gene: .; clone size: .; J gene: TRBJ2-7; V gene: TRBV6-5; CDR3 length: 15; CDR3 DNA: TGTGCCAGCACCCGATGGGGACTCCTTTCCTACGAGCAGTACTTC; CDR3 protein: CASTRWGLLSYEQYF
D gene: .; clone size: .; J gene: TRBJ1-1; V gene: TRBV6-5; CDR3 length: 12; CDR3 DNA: TGTGCCAGCAGTCGGGGAGACACTGAAGCTTTCTTT; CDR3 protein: CASSRGDTEAFF
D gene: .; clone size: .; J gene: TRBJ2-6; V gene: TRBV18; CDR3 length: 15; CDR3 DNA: TGTGCCAGCTCACCGGAGGGCTCTGGGGCCAACGTCCTGACTTTC; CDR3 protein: CASSPEGSGANVLTF
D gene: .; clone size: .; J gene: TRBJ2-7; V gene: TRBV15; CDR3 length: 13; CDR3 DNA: TGTGCCACCAGCGTGAATCCCGGGACTGAGGAGTACTTC; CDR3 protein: CATSVNPGTEEYF
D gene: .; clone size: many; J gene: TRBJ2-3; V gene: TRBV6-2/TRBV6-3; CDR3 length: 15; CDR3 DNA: TGTGCCAGCAGTTACGAGGGGGTGGGCACAGATACGCAGTATTTT; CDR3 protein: CASSYEGVGTDTQYF
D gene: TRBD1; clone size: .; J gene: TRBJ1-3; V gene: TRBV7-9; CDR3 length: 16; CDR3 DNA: TGTGCCAGCAGCCCCCGGACAGGGTCAACTGGAAACACCATATATTTT; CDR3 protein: CASSPRTGSTGNTIYF
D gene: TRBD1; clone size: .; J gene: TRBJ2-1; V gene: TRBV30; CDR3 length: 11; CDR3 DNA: TGTGCCTGGAGCGCAGGGGGTGAGCAGTTCTTC; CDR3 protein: CAWSAGGEQFF
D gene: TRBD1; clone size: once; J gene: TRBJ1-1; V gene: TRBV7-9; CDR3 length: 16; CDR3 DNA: TGTGCCAGCAGCCGGGACAGCGGACCCATGAACACTGAAGCTTTCTTT; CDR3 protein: CASSRDSGPMNTEAFF
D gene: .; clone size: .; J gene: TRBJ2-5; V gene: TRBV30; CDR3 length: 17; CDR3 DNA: TGTGCCTGGAGTACCTCGCCGGTACTAGCCTCTAAAGAGACCCAGTACTTC; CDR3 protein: CAWSTSPVLASKETQYF
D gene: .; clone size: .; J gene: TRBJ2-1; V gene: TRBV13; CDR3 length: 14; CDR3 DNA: TGTGCCAGCAGCTTAGGTTCTGTCCTCAATGAGCAGTTCTTC; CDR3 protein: CASSLGSVLNEQFF
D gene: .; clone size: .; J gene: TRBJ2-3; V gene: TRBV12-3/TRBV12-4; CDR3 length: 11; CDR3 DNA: TGTGCCACGGGTGGCACAGATACGCAGTATTTT; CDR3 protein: CATGGTDTQYF
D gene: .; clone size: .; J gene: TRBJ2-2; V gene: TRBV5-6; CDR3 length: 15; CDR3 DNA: TGTGCCAGCAGCTTGGGACAGGACTACACCGGGGAGCTGTTTTTT; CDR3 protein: CASSLGQDYTGELFF
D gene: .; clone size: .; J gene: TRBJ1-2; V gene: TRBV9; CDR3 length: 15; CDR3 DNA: TGTGCCAGCAGCGATTCCGGGTGGGCTAACTATGGCTACACCTTC; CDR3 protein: CASSDSGWANYGYTF
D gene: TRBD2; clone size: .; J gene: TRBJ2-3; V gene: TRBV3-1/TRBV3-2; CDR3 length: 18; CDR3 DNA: TGTGCCAGCAGCCAAGGGTCTCTAGCGGGGGGTGTCACAGATACGCAGTATTTT; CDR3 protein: CASSQGSLAGGVTDTQYF
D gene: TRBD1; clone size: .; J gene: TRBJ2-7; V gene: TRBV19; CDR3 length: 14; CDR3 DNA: TGTGCCAGTAGTATAGGGGGACAGGCTACGGTGCAGTACTTC; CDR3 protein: CASSIGGQATVQYF
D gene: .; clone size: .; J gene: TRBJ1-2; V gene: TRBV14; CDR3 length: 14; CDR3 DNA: TGTGCCAGCAGCCAAGGAACAGGGCCCTATGGCTACACCTTC; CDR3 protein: CASSQGTGPYGYTF
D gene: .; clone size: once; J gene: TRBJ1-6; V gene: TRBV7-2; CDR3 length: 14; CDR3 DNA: TGTGCCAGCAGCTTAGCGGGCAGCGGTTCACCCCTCCACTTT; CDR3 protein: CASSLAGSGSPLHF
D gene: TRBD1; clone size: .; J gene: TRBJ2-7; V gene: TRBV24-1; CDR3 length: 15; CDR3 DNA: TGTGCCACCAGTGACCCGGGACAGGGGGCATACGAGCAGTACTTC; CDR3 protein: CATSDPGQGAYEQYF
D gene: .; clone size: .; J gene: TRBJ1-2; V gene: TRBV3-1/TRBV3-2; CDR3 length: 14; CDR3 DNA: TGTGCCAGCAGCCAAGGAAGGGGCGACAGGCCCTACACCTTC; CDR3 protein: CASSQGRGDRPYTF